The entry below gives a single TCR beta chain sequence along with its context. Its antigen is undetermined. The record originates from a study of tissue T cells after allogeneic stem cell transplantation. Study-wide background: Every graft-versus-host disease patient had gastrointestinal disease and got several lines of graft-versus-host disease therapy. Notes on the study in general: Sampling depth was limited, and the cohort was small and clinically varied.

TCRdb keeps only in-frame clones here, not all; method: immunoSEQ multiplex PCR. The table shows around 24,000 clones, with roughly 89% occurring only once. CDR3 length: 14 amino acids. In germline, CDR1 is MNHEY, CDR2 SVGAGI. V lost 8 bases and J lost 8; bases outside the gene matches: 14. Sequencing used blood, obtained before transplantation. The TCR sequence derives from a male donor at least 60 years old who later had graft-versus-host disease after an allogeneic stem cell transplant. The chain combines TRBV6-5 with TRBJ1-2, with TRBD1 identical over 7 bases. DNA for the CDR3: TGTGCCAGCTGCATCTCGACAGGGCAATTAGGCTACACCTTC. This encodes CASCISTGQLGYTF.